A selection of T cell receptor beta chains follows, all from one sample in a study of regulatory T cells in long-lasting Graves disease. One entry per CDR3 protein, called by TCRdb with MiXCR from the multiplex PCR reads. The repertoire holds 300,000 to 400,000 distinct CDR3 sequences, with around 15% as singletons. Another study also made use of these data, one on T cells in Graves' hyperthyroidism and ophthalmopathy.

Material: peripheral blood mononuclear cells (PBMCs), obtained at new diagnosis, from a patient treated with antithyroid drugs. The receptors were sampled from a man aged 40-50 years with Graves disease. CDR3s include the opening cysteine and the closing phenylalanine or tryptophan. A D gene is named only where the DNA matches it firmly. Clone size appears in some rows only: once, few, many, or a class for an expanded clone.

J gene	clone size	V gene	D gene	CDR3 protein	CDR3 DNA
TRBJ1-6	.	TRBV7-9	.	CASSLQSGSPLHF	TGTGCCAGCAGCTTACAGTCGGGCTCACCCCTCCACTTT
TRBJ2-2	few	TRBV9	.	CASSVGQGNTGELFF	TGTGCCAGCAGCGTAGGTCAGGGGAACACCGGGGAGCTGTTTTTT
TRBJ2-7	.	TRBV4-2	.	CASSTGGTIKFEQYF	TGTGCCAGCAGCACGGGCGGCACTATAAAATTCGAGCAGTACTTC
TRBJ1-5	.	TRBV6-2/TRBV6-3	.	CASSEVGVDQPQHF	TGTGCCAGCAGTGAGGTTGGTGTCGATCAGCCCCAGCATTTT
TRBJ1-1	many	TRBV11-2	.	CASSHGRVNTEAFF	TGTGCCAGCAGCCACGGACGGGTGAACACTGAAGCTTTCTTT
TRBJ1-1	many	TRBV24-1	.	CATSRGVNTEAFF	TGTGCCACCAGCAGGGGAGTGAACACTGAAGCTTTCTTT
TRBJ2-3	.	TRBV9	.	CASSVPVGPTDTQYF	TGTGCCAGCAGCGTTCCTGTGGGGCCCACAGATACGCAGTATTTT
TRBJ1-3	.	TRBV4-3	TRBD1	CTSSQYWTGRSGNTIYF	TGCACCAGCAGCCAATACTGGACAGGAAGAAGTGGAAACACCATATATTTT
TRBJ2-1	many	TRBV20-1	.	CSARAGTGYRYNEQFF	TGCAGTGCTAGAGCCGGAACGGGATATCGGTACAATGAGCAGTTCTTC
TRBJ2-5	many	TRBV7-2	.	CASSLVHQETQYF	TGTGCCAGCAGCCTCGTCCATCAGGAGACCCAGTACTTC
TRBJ1-3	many	TRBV11-2	.	CASGARRNSGNTIYF	TGTGCCAGCGGGGCCCGCCGGAACTCTGGAAACACCATATATTTT
TRBJ2-7	many	TRBV2	.	CASSEWRYEQYF	TGTGCCAGCAGTGAGTGGCGGTACGAGCAGTACTTC
TRBJ2-1	.	TRBV19	TRBD2	CASSLRTSGGVGNEQFF	TGTGCCAGTAGTCTTCGGACTAGCGGGGGGGTAGGAAATGAGCAGTTCTTC
TRBJ2-7	many	TRBV7-2	TRBD1	CASSLGGTGDYEQYF	TGCGCCAGCAGCTTGGGGGGGACAGGGGACTACGAGCAGTACTTC
TRBJ2-7	.	TRBV11-2	.	CASSSQGGGPYEQYF	TGTGCCAGCAGTTCCCAGGGCGGCGGCCCCTACGAGCAGTACTTC
TRBJ1-1	many	TRBV12-3/TRBV12-4	.	CASSHRRLNTEAFF	TGTGCCAGCAGTCACAGGCGTTTGAACACTGAAGCTTTCTTT
TRBJ2-1	many	TRBV5-1	TRBD1	CASSIRDRNGDEQFF	TGCGCCAGCAGCATACGGGACAGGAACGGCGATGAGCAGTTCTTC